This is a list of T cell receptor beta chains from one sample in a study of metastatic and nonmetastatic thyroid tumors. TCRdb reprocessed the PCR reads via MiXCR. The table records approximately 25,000 clones, approximately 24% of them present only once. The specimen was blood. The source of these receptors is a male donor with papillary thyroid cancer or a benign thyroid nodule (not recorded which). Some clones in this sample may be carry-over from other donors' samples. Both conserved end residues are part of each CDR3. D genes are given only for firm matches. For some rows the clone size is stated as once, few or many, or as a class when expanded; others skip it.

>TRBV12-3/TRBV12-4|-|few|TRBJ2-3
TGTGCCAGCAGTTCGACCTGGACTGGTCGCGATACGCAGTATTTT
CASSSTWTGRDTQYF
>TRBV18|-|-|TRBJ2-2
TGTGCCAGCTCACCACAGGTACGGCAGCTGTTTTTT
CASSPQVRQLFF
>TRBV5-1|-|many|TRBJ2-5
TGCGCCAGCAGCTTGGGAGGGGCGTCTGTGGAGACCCAGTACTTC
CASSLGGASVETQYF
>TRBV12-3/TRBV12-4|TRBD1|-|TRBJ2-7
TGTGCCAGCACCAGGGGGTACGAGCAGTACTTC
CASTRGYEQYF
>TRBV11-2|-|many|TRBJ1-5
TGTGCCAGCAGCTTAGCAGGGGTCGGTCAGCCCCAGCATTTT
CASSLAGVGQPQHF
>TRBV6-2/TRBV6-3|TRBD2|medium-sized|TRBJ2-3
TGTGCCAGCAGTTACTTCGGCGGGAGGGCGGACGATACGCAGTATTTT
CASSYFGGRADDTQYF
>TRBV28|TRBD1|medium-sized|TRBJ2-1
TGTGCCAGCAATCCCCCTCAGGGGGAAGACAATGAGCAGTTCTTC
CASNPPQGEDNEQFF
>TRBV20-1|-|medium-sized|TRBJ2-7
TGCAGTGCTAGAGTACGCCTGGGGGAGCAGTACTTC
CSARVRLGEQYF
>TRBV20-1|-|many|TRBJ2-3
TGCAGTGCTAGAAAGGTTGGATCGGATACGCAGTATTTT
CSARKVGSDTQYF
>TRBV19|-|many|TRBJ2-1
TGTGCCAGTAATCGAGCGGCGAGCTCCTACAATGAGCAGTTCTTC
CASNRAASSYNEQFF
>TRBV20-1|TRBD1|medium-sized|TRBJ2-7
TGCAGTGCTAGAAGGACAGGGGGCGCAGGGCAGTACTTC
CSARRTGGAGQYF
>TRBV7-3|-|many|TRBJ2-1
TGTGCCAGCAGTTCATCCCTGTCGGGTTCGGGTGAGCAGTTCTTC
CASSSSLSGSGEQFF
>TRBV5-8|-|-|TRBJ1-1
TGTGCCAGCAGTGAAGGAGTCACTGAAGCTTTCTTT
CASSEGVTEAFF
>TRBV3-1|TRBD2|-|TRBJ2-1
TGTGCCAGCAGCCAAGCAACTCCGGGACTAGCGGCCTACAATGAGCAGTTCTTC
CASSQATPGLAAYNEQFF
>TRBV5-4|-|many|TRBJ2-1
TGTGCCAGCAGCTTAATAACGCTAGACAATGAGCAGTTCTTC
CASSLITLDNEQFF
>TRBV28|-|medium-sized|TRBJ1-6
TGTGCCAGCAGGCCGAACAAAAACGGCTCACCCCTCCACTTT
CASRPNKNGSPLHF
>TRBV9|TRBD2|many|TRBJ2-2
TGTGCCAGCAGCGTAGGGCTAGCGGGTTTCACGAACACCGGGGAGCTGTTTTTT
CASSVGLAGFTNTGELFF
>TRBV3-1|-|many|TRBJ1-6
TGTGCCAGCAGCCATGTAAGCTCCTATAATTCACCCCTCCACTTT
CASSHVSSYNSPLHF
>TRBV6-1|-|few|TRBJ1-6
TGTGAAAGCAGTGAAGCGACGGTTTCACCCCTCCACTTT
CESSEATVSPLHF
>TRBV12-3/TRBV12-4|TRBD1|-|TRBJ2-7
TGTGCCAGCAGTAGATTCCGGGACAGGGCTTACGAGCAGTACTTC
CASSRFRDRAYEQYF
>TRBV6-1|-|few|TRBJ2-7
TGTGCCAGCAGTGAGCTGTCCTACGAGCAGTACTTC
CASSELSYEQYF
>TRBV18|-|many|TRBJ1-1
TGTGCCAGCTCAGAAATTCGGACGAACACTGAAGCTTTCTTT
CASSEIRTNTEAFF
>TRBV4-3|-|many|TRBJ1-3
TGCGCCAGCAGCCGGACGGGGACAATTGGAAACACCATATATTTT
CASSRTGTIGNTIYF